The next 2 T cell receptor beta chains were all read from a single sample in a study of Ad26.COV2.S vaccination and SARS-CoV-2 variants. The treatment was: about 20 received Ad26.COV2.S at low or high dose, single or two shots; 5 received placebo; per-sample allocation not given. Samples analyzed were those drawn on day 63 after the first vaccine or placebo injection. TCRdb's table, derived via immunoSEQ multiplex PCR, lists solely in-frame clones and lacks some. The sample holds more than 300,000 clones, just over 85% seen once. The source was peripheral blood, collected in a trial of Ad26.COV2.S vaccine versus placebo. The receptors originated from a person aged 18-60 years who received the Ad26.COV2.S COVID-19 vaccine or a placebo.

The genes are TRBV19 and TRBJ1-4; no definite D call. CDR3 length: 13 residues. The germline V and J ends were trimmed by 9 bases and 8 bases, with 16 bases remaining between them. The germline CDR1 and CDR2 sequences are LNHDA and SQIVND (reference sequence). The DNA for the CDR3 is TGTGCCAGCACCCGGGCCCGAAACGAAAAACTGTTTTTT. Protein: CASTRARNEKLFF.

The chain employs TRBV5-8 and TRBJ2-3; the match to TRBD1 covers 8 bases. The CDR3 loop spans 15 amino acids. Looked up from germline, CDR1 is SGHTS and CDR2 is YDEGEE. The trim removed 0 bases at V and 2 bases at J, leaving 2 bases unmatched. In DNA, the CDR3 is TGTGCCAGCAGCTTGGACAGGGGGTTCACAGATACGCAGTATTTT. It translates to CASSLDRGFTDTQYF.